The TCR beta chain under discussion was sequenced for a study of neoadjuvant anti-PD-1 for oral cavity cancer. About the study: Patients mostly received three to four biweekly nivolumab doses at 3 mg/kg before surgery.

Cohort: HPV-negative, locally advanced oral cavity squamous cell carcinoma patients. Only in-frame clones appear in the TCRdb table, and some are missing; sequencing was by immunoSEQ multiplex PCR. The sample includes over 11,000 clones, around two thirds of them seen just once. General study results and limits: After neoadjuvant nivolumab, PBMC T cell clonality was significantly higher in non-responders than responders. Only a few patients per response group were TCR-analyzed; validation needed.

The CDR3 spans 15 residues. V lost 3 bases and J lost 7, with 13 bases in between. The germline CDR1 and CDR2 sequences are ENHRY and SYGVKD. About this clone: The antigen is undetermined.

Source: PBMCs, taken before nivolumab (anti-PD-1) treatment. The V and J genes are TRBV10-3 and TRBJ1-6; a weak D match, TRBD1 (6 bases). The sequence was collected from a person between 40 and 80 years old with oral cavity squamous cell carcinoma. The CDR3 protein is CAISEVGQGNSPLHF. The CDR3 nucleotides are TGTGCCATCAGTGAAGTAGGGCAGGGGAATTCACCCCTCCACTTT.